This T cell receptor (beta chain) was sequenced for a study of cytomegalovirus exposure and HLA in healthy donors. Across the study: Genetic ancestry analysis placed around 76% of the roughly 400 donors that were genotyped in the Caucasian-associated cluster.

Overall study findings and caveats: In vitro experiments confirmed that a few CMV-associated chains were specific for CMV antigens.

In its sample, this clone is medium-sized. The antigen is unknown. Healthy bone marrow donors formed the donor group. This CDR3 is 16 amino acids long. Germline-derived CDR1 and CDR2 are LGHNA and YSLEER. Trimming at V came to 1 base and at J to 4 bases, leaving 5 bases not matched to a gene. With 60 Vbeta and 13 Jbeta primers, the PCR was carried out. The table came from immunoSEQ multiplex PCR; TCRdb's copy has only in-frame clones and leaves some out. The table has 75,000 to 95,000 clones, around 84% seen once. This chain joins TRBV4-3 and TRBJ2-3; 10 nucleotides agree with TRBD2. This clonotype originated in a woman in her thirties or forties in good health and CMV-seropositive. Material: PBMCs. CDR3 sequence (DNA): TGCGCCAGCAGCCAAGCAATAGCGGGAGGTGCAGATACGCAGTATTTT. It is translated as CASSQAIAGGADTQYF.